This TCR beta chain was captured in a study of vaccination effects on CD4 cells after COVID-19. On the study more broadly: Antigen-specific CD4+ T cell clonotypes were called by their expansion after viral peptide-pool culture in ViraFEST.

Study results and caveats: Few convalescent patients and no early post-infection timepoints were included in the study.

Turning to this clone: Its target is unknown.

Germline V gene data show CDR1 as KGHDR and CDR2 as SFDVKD. Germline trimming cut 2 bases from V and 0 bases from J; bases unmatched to any gene: 3. The CDR3 is 15 residues long. Subsequent to ten to eleven days of culture, CD4+ T cells were isolated. Two-dose BNT162b2 or mRNA-1273 vaccination was given to participants. Both day 3 and day 7 saw half the medium replaced with IL-2 medium. Measured with immunoSEQ multiplex PCR; TCRdb has only the in-frame clones, and not every one. The table has over 45,000 clones, roughly 70% seen once. The sequence derives from a human donor who received a COVID-19 vaccine. The starting material was CD4+ T cells from PBMCs cultured without peptide, obtained after COVID-19 vaccination. This chain joins TRBV24-1 and TRBJ2-7; TRBD2 matches 7 bases. As DNA, the CDR3 is TGTGCCACCAGTGATTCTGCTAGCGGCTCCTACGAGCAGTACTTC. Its protein product is CATSDSASGSYEQYF.